This is a list of T cell receptor beta chains from one sample in a study of PD-1 blockade in classical Hodgkin lymphoma. Only in-frame clones appear in the TCRdb table, and some are missing; sequencing was by immunoSEQ multiplex PCR. The data hold 90,000 to 130,000 clones, with roughly 87% observed a single time. The sequencing here drew on peripheral blood mononuclear cells (PBMCs), taken before the second cycle of nivolumab. Receptors originate from a human donor with classical Hodgkin lymphoma. The CDR3 runs from the conserved cysteine through the conserved F or W. The order of the fields is J gene, clone size, D gene, V gene, CDR3 DNA, CDR3 protein. D genes are given only for firm matches. Some rows mark clone size as missing; the rest say once, few, many or name a class of expanded clone.

>TRBJ2-4|few|-|TRBV29-1
TGCAGCGTTCGTCCCCAGACCGGGAGAGCCAAAAACATTCAGTACTTC
CSVRPQTGRAKNIQYF
>TRBJ1-1|-|-|TRBV5-1
TGCGCCAGCAGCTTGGCAGGGGTCACTGAAGCTTTCTTT
CASSLAGVTEAFF
>TRBJ2-2|-|TRBD1|TRBV5-1
TGCGCCAGCAGCTTCCCTTCGGGACAGGGGGATAGCGGGGAGCTGTTTTTT
CASSFPSGQGDSGELFF
>TRBJ2-1|-|TRBD2|TRBV10-2
TGCGCCAGCAGCGTAGGACTAGCGGGATCCTACAATGAGCAGTTCTTC
CASSVGLAGSYNEQFF
>TRBJ2-1|-|-|TRBV20-1
TGCAGTGCCCTCTACAATGAGCAGTTCTTC
CSALYNEQFF
>TRBJ2-7|-|TRBD2|TRBV5-6
TGTGCCAGCAGCCCGCGGGAGGGCCTCGCCTACGAGCAGTACTTC
CASSPREGLAYEQYF
>TRBJ1-2|-|-|TRBV6-1
TGTGCCAGCAGGCCAGGGCCTGACTATGGCTACACCTTC
CASRPGPDYGYTF
>TRBJ1-5|-|-|TRBV19
TGTGCCAGTAGTATGGGACCTAGCAATCAGCCCCAGCATTTT
CASSMGPSNQPQHF
>TRBJ1-1|-|TRBD1|TRBV27
TGTGCCAGCAGTTTATATTTTAGTCTAGGGACAGGGAGGAAGGCTTTCTTT
CASSLYFSLGTGRKAFF
>TRBJ1-1|-|TRBD1|TRBV27
TGTGCCAGCAGTCCCTGGGACAGGGTAAGGGTCACTGAAGCTTTCTTT
CASSPWDRVRVTEAFF
>TRBJ2-7|-|TRBD2|TRBV2
TGTGCCAGCAGTGAATATAGCGGGAGCTCCTACGAGCAGTACTTC
CASSEYSGSSYEQYF
>TRBJ2-1|-|-|TRBV20-1
TGCAGTGCTAGGAGCGGGAATGAGCAGTTCTTC
CSARSGNEQFF
>TRBJ2-3|-|-|TRBV4-2
TGTGCCAGCAGCCAAGACCCCCTGAGAGATACGCAGTATTTT
CASSQDPLRDTQYF
>TRBJ1-6|-|TRBD1|TRBV5-1
TGCGCCAGCAGCTCCTCGGGACAGGGGGCTGCACACTTT
CASSSSGQGAAHF
>TRBJ2-7|once|-|TRBV21-1
TGTGCCAGCAGCATGATCTCCGGGACAGGTTTTATGACGAGCTCCTACGAGCAGTACTTC
CASSMISGTGFMTSSYEQYF
>TRBJ2-5|-|-|TRBV29-1
TGCAGCGTTGATCCCCACTTTAGGAGGGGAGAGACCCAGTACTTC
CSVDPHFRRGETQYF
>TRBJ2-1|few|-|TRBV5-6
TGTGCCAGCAGCTGGGACAATGAGCAGTTCTTC
CASSWDNEQFF
>TRBJ1-5|-|-|TRBV4-2
TGTGCCAGCAGCCAAGAAATCGCGGGGGGCCAGCCCCAGCATTTT
CASSQEIAGGQPQHF
>TRBJ2-3|-|TRBD2|TRBV30
TGTGCCTGGGGTTCTAGCGGGAGGGCTAGCACAGATACGCAGTATTTT
CAWGSSGRASTDTQYF
>TRBJ2-7|-|-|TRBV5-1
TGCGCCAGCAGCTTGGATAGCGGCTACGAGCAGTACTTC
CASSLDSGYEQYF
>TRBJ2-5|-|TRBD2|TRBV6-5
TGTGCCAGCAGGTCAGGACTAGGGTTGGGGGAGACCCAGTACTTC
CASRSGLGLGETQYF
>TRBJ2-7|-|TRBD1|TRBV7-9
TGTGCCAGCAGCTTTGACAGGGCTTACGAGCAGTACTTC
CASSFDRAYEQYF
>TRBJ2-1|-|TRBD1|TRBV11-3
TGTGCCAGCAGCTTAGATGACAGGGTGTCCTACAATGAGCAGTTCTTC
CASSLDDRVSYNEQFF